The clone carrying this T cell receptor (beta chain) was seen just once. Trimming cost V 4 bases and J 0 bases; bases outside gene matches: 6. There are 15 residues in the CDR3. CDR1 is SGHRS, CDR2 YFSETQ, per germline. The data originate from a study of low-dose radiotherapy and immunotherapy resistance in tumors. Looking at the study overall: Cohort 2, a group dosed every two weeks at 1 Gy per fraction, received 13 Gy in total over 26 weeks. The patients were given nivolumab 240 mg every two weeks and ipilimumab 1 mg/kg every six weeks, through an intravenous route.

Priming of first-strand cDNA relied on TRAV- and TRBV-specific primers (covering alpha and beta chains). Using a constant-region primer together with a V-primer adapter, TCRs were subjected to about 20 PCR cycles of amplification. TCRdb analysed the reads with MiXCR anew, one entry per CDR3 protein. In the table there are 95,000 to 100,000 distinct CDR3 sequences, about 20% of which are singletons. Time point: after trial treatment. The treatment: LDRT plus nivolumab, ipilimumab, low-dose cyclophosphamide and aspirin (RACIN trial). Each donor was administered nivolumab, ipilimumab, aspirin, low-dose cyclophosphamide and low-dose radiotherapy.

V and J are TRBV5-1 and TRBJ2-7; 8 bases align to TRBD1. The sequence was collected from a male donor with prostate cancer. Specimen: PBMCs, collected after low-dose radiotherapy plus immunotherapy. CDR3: CASSGGQADSYEQYF. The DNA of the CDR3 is TGCGCCAGCAGCGGGGGACAGGCCGACTCCTACGAGCAGTACTTC.